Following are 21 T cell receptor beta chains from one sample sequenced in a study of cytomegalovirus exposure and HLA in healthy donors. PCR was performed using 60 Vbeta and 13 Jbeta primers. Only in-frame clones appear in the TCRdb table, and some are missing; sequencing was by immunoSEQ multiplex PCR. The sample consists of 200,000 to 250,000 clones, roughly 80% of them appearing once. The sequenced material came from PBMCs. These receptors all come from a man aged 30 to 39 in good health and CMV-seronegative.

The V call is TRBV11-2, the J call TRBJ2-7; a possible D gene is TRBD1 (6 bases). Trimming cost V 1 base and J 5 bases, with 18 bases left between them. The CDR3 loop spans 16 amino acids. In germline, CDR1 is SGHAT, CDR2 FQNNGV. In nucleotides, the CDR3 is TGTGCCAGCAGCTTAGCCCCGGGCAGGGGTATAGACGAGCAGTACTTC. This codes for CASSLAPGRGIDEQYF.

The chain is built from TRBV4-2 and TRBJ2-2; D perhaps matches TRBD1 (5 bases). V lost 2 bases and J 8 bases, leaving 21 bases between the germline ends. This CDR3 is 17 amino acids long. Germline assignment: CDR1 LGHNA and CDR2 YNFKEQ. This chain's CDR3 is CASSQFGEGASWGELFF. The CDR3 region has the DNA TGTGCCAGCAGCCAATTCGGAGAAGGGGCCTCTTGGGGGGAGCTGTTTTTT.

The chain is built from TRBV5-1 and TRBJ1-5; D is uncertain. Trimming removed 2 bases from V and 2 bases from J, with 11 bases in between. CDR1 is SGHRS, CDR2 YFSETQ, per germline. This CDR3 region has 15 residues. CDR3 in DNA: TGCGCCAGCAGCTTTAACGGTCTGGGCAATCAGCCCCAGCATTTT. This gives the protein CASSFNGLGNQPQHF. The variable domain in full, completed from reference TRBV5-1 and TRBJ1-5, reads KAGVTQTPRYLIKTRGQQVTLSCSPISGHRSVSWYQQTPGQGLQFLFEYFSETQRNKGNFPGRFSGRQFSNSRSEMNVSTLELGDSALYLCASSFNGLGNQPQHFGDGTRLSIL.

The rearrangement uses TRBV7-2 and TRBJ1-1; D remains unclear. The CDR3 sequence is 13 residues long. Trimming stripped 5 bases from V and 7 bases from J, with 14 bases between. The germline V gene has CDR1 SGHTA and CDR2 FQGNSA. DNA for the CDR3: TGTGCCAGCAGCCAGTACGGAGGAATTGAAGCTTTCTTT. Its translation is CASSQYGGIEAFF.

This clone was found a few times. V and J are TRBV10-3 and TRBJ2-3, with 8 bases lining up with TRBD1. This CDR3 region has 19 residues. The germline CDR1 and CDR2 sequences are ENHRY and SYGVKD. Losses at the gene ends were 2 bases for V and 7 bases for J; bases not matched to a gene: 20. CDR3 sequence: CAISEPPRQGTWPGNTQYF. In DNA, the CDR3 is TGTGCCATCAGTGAGCCCCCGCGACAGGGGACGTGGCCCGGTAATACGCAGTATTTT.

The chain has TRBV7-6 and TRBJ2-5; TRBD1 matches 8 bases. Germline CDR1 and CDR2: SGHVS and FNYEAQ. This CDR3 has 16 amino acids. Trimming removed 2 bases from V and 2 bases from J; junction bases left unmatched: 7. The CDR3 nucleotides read TGTGCCAGCAGCTTACGGGACAGGTTAGAACAAGAGACCCAGTACTTC. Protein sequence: CASSLRDRLEQETQYF. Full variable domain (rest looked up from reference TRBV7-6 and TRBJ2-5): GAGVSQSPRYKVTKRGQDVALRCDPISGHVSLYWYRQALGQGPEFLTYFNYEAQQDKSGLPNDRFSAERPEGSISTLTIQRTEQRDSAMYRCASSLRDRLEQETQYFGPGTRLLVL.

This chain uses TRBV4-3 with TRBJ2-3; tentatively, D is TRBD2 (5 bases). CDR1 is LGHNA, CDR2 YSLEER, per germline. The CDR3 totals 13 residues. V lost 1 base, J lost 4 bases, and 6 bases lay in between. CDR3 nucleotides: TGCGCCAGCAGCCAAGGGGAGCCAGATACGCAGTATTTT. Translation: CASSQGEPDTQYF.

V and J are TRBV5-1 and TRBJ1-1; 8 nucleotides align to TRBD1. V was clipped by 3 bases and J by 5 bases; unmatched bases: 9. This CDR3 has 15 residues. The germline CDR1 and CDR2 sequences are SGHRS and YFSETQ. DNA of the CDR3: TGCGCCAGCAGCTCTGGACAGGGAACAGGGACTGAAGCTTTCTTT. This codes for CASSSGQGTGTEAFF. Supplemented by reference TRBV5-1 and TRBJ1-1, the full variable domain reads KAGVTQTPRYLIKTRGQQVTLSCSPISGHRSVSWYQQTPGQGLQFLFEYFSETQRNKGNFPGRFSGRQFSNSRSEMNVSTLELGDSALYLCASSSGQGTGTEAFFGQGTRLTVV.

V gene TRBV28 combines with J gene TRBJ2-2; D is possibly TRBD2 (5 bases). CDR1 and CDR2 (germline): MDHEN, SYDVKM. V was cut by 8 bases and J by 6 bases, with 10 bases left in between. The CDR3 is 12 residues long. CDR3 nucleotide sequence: TGTGCCAGCGGGAGAGTCCCCGGGGAGCTGTTTTTT. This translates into CASGRVPGELFF. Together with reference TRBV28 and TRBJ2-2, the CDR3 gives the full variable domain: DVKVTQSSRYLVKRTGEKVFLECVQDMDHENMFWYRQDPGLGLRLIYFSYDVKMKEKGDIPEGYSVSREKKERFSLILESASTNQTSMYLCASGRVPGELFFGEGSRLTVL.

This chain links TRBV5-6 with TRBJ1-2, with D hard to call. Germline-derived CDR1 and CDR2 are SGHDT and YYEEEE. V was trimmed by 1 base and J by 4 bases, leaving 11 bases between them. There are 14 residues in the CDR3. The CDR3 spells CASSLLRETYGYTF. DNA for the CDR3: TGTGCCAGCAGCTTGTTACGGGAGACCTATGGCTACACCTTC.

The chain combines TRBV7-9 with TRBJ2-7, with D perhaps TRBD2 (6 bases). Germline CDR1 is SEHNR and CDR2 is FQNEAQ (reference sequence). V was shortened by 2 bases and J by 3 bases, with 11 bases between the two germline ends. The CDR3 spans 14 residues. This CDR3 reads CASSLTGGDYEQYF. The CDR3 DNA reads TGTGCCAGCAGCTTAACCGGGGGTGACTACGAGCAGTACTTC.

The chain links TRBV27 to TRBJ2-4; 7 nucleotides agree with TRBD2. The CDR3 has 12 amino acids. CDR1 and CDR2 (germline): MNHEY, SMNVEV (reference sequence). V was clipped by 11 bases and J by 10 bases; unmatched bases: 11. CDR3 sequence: CACTDLGGIQYF. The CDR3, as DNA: TGTGCCTGTACAGACCTCGGGGGGATTCAGTACTTC.

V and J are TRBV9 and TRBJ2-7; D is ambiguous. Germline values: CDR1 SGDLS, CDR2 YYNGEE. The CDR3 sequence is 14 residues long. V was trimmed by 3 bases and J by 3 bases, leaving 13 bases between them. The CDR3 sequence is CASSAQPTVYEQYF. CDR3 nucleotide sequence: TGTGCCAGCAGCGCACAGCCTACTGTCTACGAGCAGTACTTC.

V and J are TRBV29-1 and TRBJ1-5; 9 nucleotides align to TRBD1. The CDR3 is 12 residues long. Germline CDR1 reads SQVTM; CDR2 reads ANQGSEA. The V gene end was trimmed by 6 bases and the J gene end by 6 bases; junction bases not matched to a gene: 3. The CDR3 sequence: CSVLDRGQPQHF. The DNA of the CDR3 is TGCAGCGTCCTGGACAGGGGTCAGCCCCAGCATTTT.

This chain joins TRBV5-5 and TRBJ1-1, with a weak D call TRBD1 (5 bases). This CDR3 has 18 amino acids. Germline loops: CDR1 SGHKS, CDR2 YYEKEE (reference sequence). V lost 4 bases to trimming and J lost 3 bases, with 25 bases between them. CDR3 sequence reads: CASSPHLPRQRGDTEAFF. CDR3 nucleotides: TGTGCCAGCAGCCCTCACCTCCCCAGACAAAGGGGTGACACTGAAGCTTTCTTT.

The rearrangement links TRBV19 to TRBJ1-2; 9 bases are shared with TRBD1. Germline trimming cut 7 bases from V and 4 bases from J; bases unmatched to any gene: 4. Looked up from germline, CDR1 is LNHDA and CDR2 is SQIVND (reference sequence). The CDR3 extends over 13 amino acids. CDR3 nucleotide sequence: TGTGCCAGTATGGTGACAGGGGGCTATGGCTACACCTTC. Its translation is CASMVTGGYGYTF.

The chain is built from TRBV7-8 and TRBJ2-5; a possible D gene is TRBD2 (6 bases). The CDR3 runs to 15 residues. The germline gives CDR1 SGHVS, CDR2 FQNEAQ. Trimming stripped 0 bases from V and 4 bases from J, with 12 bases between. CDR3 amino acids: CASSLASTRPETQYF. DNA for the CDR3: TGTGCCAGCAGCTTAGCCTCGACTAGACCAGAGACCCAGTACTTC.

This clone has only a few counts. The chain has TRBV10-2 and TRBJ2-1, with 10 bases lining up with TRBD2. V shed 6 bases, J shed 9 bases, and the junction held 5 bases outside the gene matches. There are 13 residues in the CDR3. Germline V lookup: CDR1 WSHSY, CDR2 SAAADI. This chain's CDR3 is CASRTSGAVEQFF. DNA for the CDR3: TGCGCCAGCAGAACTAGCGGGGCGGTTGAGCAGTTCTTC.

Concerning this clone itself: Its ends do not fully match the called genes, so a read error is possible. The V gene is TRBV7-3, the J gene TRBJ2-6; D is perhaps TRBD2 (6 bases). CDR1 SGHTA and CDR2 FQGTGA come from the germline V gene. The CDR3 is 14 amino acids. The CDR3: CASSSGTGASVLTF. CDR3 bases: TGTGCCAGCAGCTCTGGGACTGGGGCCAGCGTCCTGACTTTC.

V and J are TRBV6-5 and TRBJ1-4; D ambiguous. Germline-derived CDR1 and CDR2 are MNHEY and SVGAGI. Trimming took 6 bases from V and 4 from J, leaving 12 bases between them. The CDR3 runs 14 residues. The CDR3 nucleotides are TGTGCCAGCAGGGACGCGCGGGGTAATGAAAAACTGTTTTTT. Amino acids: CASRDARGNEKLFF.

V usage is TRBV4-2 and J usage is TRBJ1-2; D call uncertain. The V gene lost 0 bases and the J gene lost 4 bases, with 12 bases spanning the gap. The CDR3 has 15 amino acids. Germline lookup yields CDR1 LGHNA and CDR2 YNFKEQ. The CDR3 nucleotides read TGTGCCAGCAGCCAAGATATGATCGGGGTCTATGGCTACACCTTC. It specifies CASSQDMIGVYGYTF.